This section outlines one T cell receptor beta chain sequence together with its context. Its antigen is not known. Produced via immunoSEQ multiplex PCR; TCRdb's table is partial and in-frame only. The sample yields about 680,000 clones, roughly 94% seen once. From germline, CDR1 is SGHTA and CDR2 FQGTGA. This CDR3 region has 15 residues. V was clipped by 5 bases and J by 4 bases; unmatched bases: 5. The record originates from a study of shared clonotypes between healthy human individuals. General study findings and limits: Rarefaction demonstrated incomplete sorted-subset sequencing despite large depth.

The naive CD8 subset, CD45RO-negative cells positively selected for CCR7, excluded terminally differentiated effector memory CD45RA+ cells. This clonotype originated in a man aged 25-40 years in good health. The genes are TRBV7-3 and TRBJ2-1; 10 bases align to TRBD2. The source material was naive CD8+ T cells sorted from blood. CDR3 DNA: TGTGCCAGCAGCCTCCTAGCGGGAGCTTACAATGAGCAGTTCTTC. As protein: CASSLLAGAYNEQFF.